The T cell receptor beta chain under discussion was sequenced for a study of T cells after yellow fever vaccination. Regarding the study as a whole: Primary-vaccination clones mostly resurfaced post-booster (less than 98% CD4, under 90% CD8). The secondary response peaked faster, at day 5 versus 15, but was weaker.

Germline loops: CDR1 ENHRY, CDR2 SYGVKD. The CDR3 extends over 16 amino acids. Deletions cut 6 bases from V and 4 bases from J, with 16 bases between. MiXCR, applied by TCRdb to the 5' RACE reads, yields one record per CDR3 protein. Altogether hundreds of thousands of distinct CDR3 sequences are present, approximately 12% being singletons, with the ten largest covering over 13%. Of note for this clonotype: The antigen remains unidentified.

The clonotype originates from a young man who received the YFV17D yellow fever vaccine. The V and J genes are TRBV10-3 and TRBJ2-6; D possibly corresponds to TRBD1 (5 bases). Here the sequenced sample was PBMCs, taken on the day of the yellow fever booster vaccination. The CDR3: CAIRGPDSLGANVLTF. The DNA for the CDR3 is TGTGCCATCAGGGGTCCCGACAGTCTAGGGGCCAACGTCCTGACTTTC.